This T cell receptor (beta chain) came from a study of cytomegalovirus exposure and HLA in healthy donors. For the study at large: The study's early data release held roughly 91 million unique TCRs from HLA-typed donors. Study results and caveats: Reportedly, TCR beta sequences accurately predicted HLA-A and HLA-B alleles in most subjects.

Note on this clone: Antigen unknown.

Primers: 60 Vbeta forward and 13 Jbeta reverse. Clones were sequenced by immunoSEQ multiplex PCR, and TCRdb holds only the in-frame ones, with some missing. The sample carries some 150,000 clones, 60% to 80% recorded once. Germline assignment: CDR1 SQVTM and CDR2 ANQGSEA. The CDR3 contains 14 residues. The receptor comes from a male donor in good health and CMV-seronegative. The V gene is TRBV29-1, the J gene TRBJ2-3, with TRBD2 as a possible D gene (5 bases). The sample consisted of PBMCs. The CDR3 region is CSLRGVSSTDTQYF. As DNA, the CDR3 is TGCAGTCTTCGGGGAGTCTCTAGCACAGATACGCAGTATTTT.